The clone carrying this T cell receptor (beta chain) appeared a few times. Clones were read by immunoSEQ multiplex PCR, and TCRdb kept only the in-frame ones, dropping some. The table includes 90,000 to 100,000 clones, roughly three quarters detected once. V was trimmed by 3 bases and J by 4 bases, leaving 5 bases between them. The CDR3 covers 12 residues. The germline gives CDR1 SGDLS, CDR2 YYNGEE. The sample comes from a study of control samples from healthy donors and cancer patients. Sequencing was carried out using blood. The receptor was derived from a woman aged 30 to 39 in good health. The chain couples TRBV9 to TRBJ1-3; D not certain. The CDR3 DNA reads TGTGCCAGCAGCGGAACGGGAAACACCATATATTTT. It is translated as CASSGTGNTIYF.